This paragraph reports one T cell receptor (beta chain). The target antigen is unknown. Trimming pared 4 bases from V and 9 bases from J, leaving 7 bases between. Germline V gene lookup returns CDR1 MNHEY and CDR2 SVGAGI. CDR3 length equals 11 residues. These data come from a study of shared clonotypes between healthy human individuals. Generated by immunoSEQ multiplex PCR, the TCRdb table keeps only in-frame clones and is missing some. Among millions of clones listed, 90% to 95% were seen once. Study observations and caveats: Researchers sampled only blood; tissue repertoires likely differ. As a rule, naive subsets had a larger estimated richness than memory subsets.

The sequence came from a man aged 18 to 29 in good health. Sequencing was performed on naive CD4+ T cells sorted from blood. Subset of the sample: CD45RA+ positively selected. This chain connects TRBV6-5 to TRBJ2-1; no definite D call. CDR3 in amino acids: CASSLTGEQFF. CDR3 nucleotides: TGTGCCAGCAGTTTAACGGGTGAGCAGTTCTTC.